This T cell receptor (beta chain) emerged from a study of blood T cell repertoires in COVID-19. For the study at large: Acute and convalescent COVID-19 specimens originated in the United States, Italy and Spain. The cDNA or gDNA used as material had been derived from T cells, B-cell-depleted T cells, or PBMCs.

In the source study's methods: Estimates of nucleated cell counts were drawn from the amplification of reference gene primers. Some clones are missing from TCRdb's copy, which holds only in-frame ones; the method was immunoSEQ multiplex PCR. Clone size and V and J calls were adopted from that table, with D and trimming inferred from the DNA. The sample holds approximately 220,000 clones, approximately 84% seen once. The receptor was derived from a woman aged 25 to 45 who had recovered from COVID-19. The sequencing sample was made of peripheral blood.

The CDR3 DNA reads TGCGCCAGGCCGCAGGGGAATTCACCCCTCCACTTT. Encoded protein: CARPQGNSPLHF. This chain uses TRBV10-1 with TRBJ1-6; D perhaps matches TRBD1 (6 bases). Per the germline V gene, CDR1 is WNHNN and CDR2 is SYGVQD (reference sequence). Trimming removed 9 bases from V and 7 bases from J, with 10 bases in between. CDR3 length: 12 amino acids.